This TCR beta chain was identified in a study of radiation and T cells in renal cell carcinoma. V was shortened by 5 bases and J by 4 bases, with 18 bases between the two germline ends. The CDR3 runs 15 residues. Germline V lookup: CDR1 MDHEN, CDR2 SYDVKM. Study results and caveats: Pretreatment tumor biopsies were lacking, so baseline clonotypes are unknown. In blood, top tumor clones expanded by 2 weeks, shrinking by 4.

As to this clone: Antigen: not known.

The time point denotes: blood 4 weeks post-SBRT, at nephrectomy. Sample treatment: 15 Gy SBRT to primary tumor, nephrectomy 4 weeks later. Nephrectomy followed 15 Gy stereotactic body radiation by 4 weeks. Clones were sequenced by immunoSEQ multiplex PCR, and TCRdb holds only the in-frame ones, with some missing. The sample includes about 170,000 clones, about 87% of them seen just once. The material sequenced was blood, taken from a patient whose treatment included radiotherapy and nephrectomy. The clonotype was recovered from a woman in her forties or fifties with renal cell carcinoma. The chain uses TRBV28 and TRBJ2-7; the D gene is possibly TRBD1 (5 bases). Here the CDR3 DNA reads TGTGCCAGCAGTGGTATAAATACAGGACAATACGAGCAGTACTTC. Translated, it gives CASSGINTGQYEQYF.